This T cell receptor beta chain was sequenced during a study of T cells after posttransplantation cyclophosphamide. Findings and caveats of the study: Recipient CMV seropositivity and CMV reactivation strongly tracked TRB clonality. Donor-recipient repertoire similarity was low at 1-2 months, rising over year one. Skin or GI-infiltrating T cells shared few TRB sequences with blood.

Profiled with immunoSEQ multiplex PCR; TCRdb holds only in-frame clones, not every one. The table records about 47,000 clones, 90% to 95% of them present only once. This related bone marrow graft donor gave peripheral blood on the day of marrow donation. Germline assignment: CDR1 SGHVS and CDR2 FNYEAQ. Deletions cut 3 bases from V and 1 base from J, with 11 bases between. The length of the CDR3 is 15 residues. Regarding this clone: Its antigen is not identified.

Sample: PBMCs. This receptor was identified in a woman aged 25 to 45 in good health and a related stem cell transplant donor. The genes are TRBV7-6 and TRBJ2-3; D may be TRBD1 (5 bases). The CDR3 protein is CASSFTVQGTDTQYF. The CDR3 region has the DNA TGTGCCAGCAGCTTTACGGTACAGGGCACAGATACGCAGTATTTT.